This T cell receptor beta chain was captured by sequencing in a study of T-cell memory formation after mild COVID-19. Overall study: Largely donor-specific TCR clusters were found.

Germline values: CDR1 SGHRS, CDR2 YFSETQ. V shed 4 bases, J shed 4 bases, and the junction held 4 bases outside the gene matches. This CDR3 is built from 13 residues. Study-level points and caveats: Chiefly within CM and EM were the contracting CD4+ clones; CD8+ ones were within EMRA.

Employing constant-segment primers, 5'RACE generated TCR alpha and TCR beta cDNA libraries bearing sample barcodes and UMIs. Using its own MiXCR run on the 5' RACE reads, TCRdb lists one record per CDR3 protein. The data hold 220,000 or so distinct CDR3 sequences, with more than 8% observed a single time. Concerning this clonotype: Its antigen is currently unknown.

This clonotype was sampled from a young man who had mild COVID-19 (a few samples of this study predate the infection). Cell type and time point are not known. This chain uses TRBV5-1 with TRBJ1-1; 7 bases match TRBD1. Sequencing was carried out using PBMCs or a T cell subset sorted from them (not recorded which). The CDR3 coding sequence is TGCGCCAGCAGCCCGCAGGGGGTCACTGAAGCTTTCTTT. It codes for CASSPQGVTEAFF.